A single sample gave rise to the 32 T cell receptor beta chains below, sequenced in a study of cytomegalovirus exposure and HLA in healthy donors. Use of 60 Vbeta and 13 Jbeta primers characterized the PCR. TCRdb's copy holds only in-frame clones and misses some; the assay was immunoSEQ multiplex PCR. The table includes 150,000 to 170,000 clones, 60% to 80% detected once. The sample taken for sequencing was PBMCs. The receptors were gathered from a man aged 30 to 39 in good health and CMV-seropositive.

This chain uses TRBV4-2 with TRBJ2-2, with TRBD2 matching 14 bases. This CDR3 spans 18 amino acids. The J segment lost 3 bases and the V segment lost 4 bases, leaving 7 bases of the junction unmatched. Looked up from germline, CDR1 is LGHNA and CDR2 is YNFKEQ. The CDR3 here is CASSRSLTSGRDTGELFF. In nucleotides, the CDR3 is TGTGCCAGCAGCCGTAGCCTGACTAGCGGGAGGGACACCGGGGAGCTGTTTTTT.

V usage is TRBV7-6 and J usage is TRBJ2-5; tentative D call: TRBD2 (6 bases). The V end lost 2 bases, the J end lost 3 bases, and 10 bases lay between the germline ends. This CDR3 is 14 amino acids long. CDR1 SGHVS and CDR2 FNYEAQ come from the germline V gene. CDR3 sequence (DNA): TGTGCCAGCAGCTTATTTAGCGGCAAAGAGACCCAGTACTTC. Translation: CASSLFSGKETQYF.

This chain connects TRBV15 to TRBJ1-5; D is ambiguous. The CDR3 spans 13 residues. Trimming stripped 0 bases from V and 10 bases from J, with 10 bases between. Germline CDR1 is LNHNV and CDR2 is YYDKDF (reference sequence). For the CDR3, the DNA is TGTGCCACCAGCAGAGATCTCGAGGGCCCCCAGCATTTT. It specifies CATSRDLEGPQHF.

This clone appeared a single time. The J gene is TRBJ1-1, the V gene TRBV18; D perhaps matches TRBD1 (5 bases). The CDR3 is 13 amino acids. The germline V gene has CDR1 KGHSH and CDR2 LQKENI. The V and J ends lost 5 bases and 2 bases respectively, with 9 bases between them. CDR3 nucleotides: TGTGCCAGCTCAACCAGGGCAAACACTGAAGCTTTCTTT. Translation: CASSTRANTEAFF.

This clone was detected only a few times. CDR3 coding DNA: TGTGCCAGCAGCACCCCCACCGTAATAGCGAACACTGAAGCTTTCTTT. Translation gives CASSTPTVIANTEAFF. This chain uses TRBV7-9 with TRBJ1-1, with D uncertain. The V gene lost 5 bases and the J gene lost 1 base, with 17 bases spanning the gap. The CDR3 loop spans 16 amino acids. Germline CDR1 is SEHNR and CDR2 is FQNEAQ (reference sequence).

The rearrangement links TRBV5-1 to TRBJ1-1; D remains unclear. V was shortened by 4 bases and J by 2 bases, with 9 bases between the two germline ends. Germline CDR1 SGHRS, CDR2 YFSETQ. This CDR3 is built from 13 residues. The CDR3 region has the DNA TGCGCCAGCAGCGTCGGACTCAACACTGAAGCTTTCTTT. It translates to CASSVGLNTEAFF.

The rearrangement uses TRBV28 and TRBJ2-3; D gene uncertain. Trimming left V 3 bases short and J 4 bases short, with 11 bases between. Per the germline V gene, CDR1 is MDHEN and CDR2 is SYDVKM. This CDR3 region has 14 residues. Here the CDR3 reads CASSFEAAADTQYF. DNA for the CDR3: TGTGCCAGCAGTTTCGAAGCTGCCGCAGATACGCAGTATTTT.

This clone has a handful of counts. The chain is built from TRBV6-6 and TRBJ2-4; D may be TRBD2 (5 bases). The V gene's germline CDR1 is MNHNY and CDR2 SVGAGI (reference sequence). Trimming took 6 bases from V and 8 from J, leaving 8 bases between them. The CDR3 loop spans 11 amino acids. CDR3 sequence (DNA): TGTGCCAGCAGGGGAGAGGACATTCAGTACTTC. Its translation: CASRGEDIQYF.

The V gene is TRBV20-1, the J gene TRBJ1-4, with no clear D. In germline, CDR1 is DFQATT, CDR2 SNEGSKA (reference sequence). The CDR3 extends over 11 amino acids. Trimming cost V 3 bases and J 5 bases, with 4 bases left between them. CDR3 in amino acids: CSARANEKLFF. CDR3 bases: TGCAGTGCTAGGGCAAATGAAAAACTGTTTTTT.

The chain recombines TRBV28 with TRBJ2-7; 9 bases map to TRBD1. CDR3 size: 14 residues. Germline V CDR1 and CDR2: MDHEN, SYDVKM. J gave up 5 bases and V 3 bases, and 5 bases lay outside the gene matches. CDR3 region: CASSFTGGANEQYF. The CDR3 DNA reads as TGTGCCAGCAGTTTTACAGGGGGCGCTAACGAGCAGTACTTC.

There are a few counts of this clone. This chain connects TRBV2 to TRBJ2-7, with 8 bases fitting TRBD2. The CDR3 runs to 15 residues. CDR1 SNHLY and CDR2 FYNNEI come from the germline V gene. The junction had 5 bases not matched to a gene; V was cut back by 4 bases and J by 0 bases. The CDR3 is CASSVSSGYSYEQYF. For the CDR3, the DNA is TGTGCCAGCAGTGTGTCTAGCGGGTACTCCTACGAGCAGTACTTC. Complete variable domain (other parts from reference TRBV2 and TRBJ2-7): EPEVTQTPSHQVTQMGQEVILRCVPISNHLYFYWYRQILGQKVEFLVSFYNNEISEKSEIFDDQFSVERPDGSNFTLKIRSTKLEDSAMYFCASSVSSGYSYEQYFGPGTRLTVT.

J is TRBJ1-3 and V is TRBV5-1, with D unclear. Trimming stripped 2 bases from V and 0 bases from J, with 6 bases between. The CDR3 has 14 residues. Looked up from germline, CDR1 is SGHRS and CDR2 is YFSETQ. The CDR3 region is CASSFDYSGNTIYF. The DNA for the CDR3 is TGCGCCAGCAGCTTTGACTACTCTGGAAACACCATATATTTT.

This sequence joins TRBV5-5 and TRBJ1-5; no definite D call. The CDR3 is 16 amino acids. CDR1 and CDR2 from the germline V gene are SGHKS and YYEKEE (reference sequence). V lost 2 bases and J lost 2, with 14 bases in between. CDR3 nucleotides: TGTGCCAGCAGCTTAGGTTTCGGTCAGGGCAATCAGCCCCAGCATTTT. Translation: CASSLGFGQGNQPQHF.

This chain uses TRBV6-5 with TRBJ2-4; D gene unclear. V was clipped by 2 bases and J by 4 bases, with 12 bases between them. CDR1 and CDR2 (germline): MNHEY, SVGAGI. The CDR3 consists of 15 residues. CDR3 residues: CASSYRPNEKNIQYF. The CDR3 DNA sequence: TGTGCCAGCAGTTACCGCCCGAATGAGAAAAACATTCAGTACTTC.

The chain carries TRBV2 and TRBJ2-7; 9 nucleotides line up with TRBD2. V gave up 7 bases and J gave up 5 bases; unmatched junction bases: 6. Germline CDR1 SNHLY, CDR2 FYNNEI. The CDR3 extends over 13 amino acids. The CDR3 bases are TGTGCCAGCATCGGGGTAGCGGGAGACGAGCAGTACTTC. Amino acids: CASIGVAGDEQYF.

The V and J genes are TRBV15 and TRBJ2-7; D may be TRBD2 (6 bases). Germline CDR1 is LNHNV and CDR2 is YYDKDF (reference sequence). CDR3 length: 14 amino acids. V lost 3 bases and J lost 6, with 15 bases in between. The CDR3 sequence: CATSSLEGRGEQYF. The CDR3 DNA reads TGTGCCACCAGCAGCTTGGAGGGACGTGGCGAGCAGTACTTC.

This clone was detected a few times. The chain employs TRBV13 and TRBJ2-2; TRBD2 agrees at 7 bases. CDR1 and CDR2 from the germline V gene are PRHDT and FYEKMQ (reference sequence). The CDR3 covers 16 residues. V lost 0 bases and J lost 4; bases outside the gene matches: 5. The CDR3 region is CASSLGGGGVTGELFF. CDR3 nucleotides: TGTGCCAGCAGCTTAGGCGGCGGGGGAGTCACCGGGGAGCTGTTTTTT.

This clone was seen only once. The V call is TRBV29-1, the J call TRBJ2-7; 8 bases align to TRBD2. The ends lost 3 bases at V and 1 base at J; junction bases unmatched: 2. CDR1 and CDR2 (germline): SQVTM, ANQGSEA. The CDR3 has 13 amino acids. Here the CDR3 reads CSVDSGSSYEQYF. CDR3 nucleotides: TGCAGCGTTGACAGCGGGAGTTCCTACGAGCAGTACTTC.

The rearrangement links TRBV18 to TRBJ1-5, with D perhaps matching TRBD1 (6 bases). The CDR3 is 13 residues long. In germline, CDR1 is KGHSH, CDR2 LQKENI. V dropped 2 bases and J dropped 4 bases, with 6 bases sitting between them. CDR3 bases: TGTGCCAGCTCACCAGACAGGAATCAGCCCCAGCATTTT. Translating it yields CASSPDRNQPQHF.

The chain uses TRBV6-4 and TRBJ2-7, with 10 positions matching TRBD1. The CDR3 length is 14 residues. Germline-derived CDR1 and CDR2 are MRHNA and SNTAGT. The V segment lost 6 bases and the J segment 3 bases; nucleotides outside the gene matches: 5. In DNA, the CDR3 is TGTGCCAGCAGGATCGGGACAGGGGACTACGAGCAGTACTTC. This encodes CASRIGTGDYEQYF.

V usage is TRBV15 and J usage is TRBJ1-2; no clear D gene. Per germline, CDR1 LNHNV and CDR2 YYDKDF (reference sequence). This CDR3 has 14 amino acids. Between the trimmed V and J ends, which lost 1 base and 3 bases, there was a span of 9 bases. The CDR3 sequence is CATSRGLGDYGYTF. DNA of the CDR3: TGTGCCACCAGCAGAGGACTAGGAGACTATGGCTACACCTTC.

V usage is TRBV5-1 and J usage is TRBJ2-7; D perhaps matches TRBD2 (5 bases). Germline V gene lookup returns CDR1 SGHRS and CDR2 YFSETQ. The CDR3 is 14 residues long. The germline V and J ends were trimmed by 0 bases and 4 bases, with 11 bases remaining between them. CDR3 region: CASSLEPGRYEQYF. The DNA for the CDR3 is TGCGCCAGCAGCTTGGAACCGGGAAGGTACGAGCAGTACTTC.

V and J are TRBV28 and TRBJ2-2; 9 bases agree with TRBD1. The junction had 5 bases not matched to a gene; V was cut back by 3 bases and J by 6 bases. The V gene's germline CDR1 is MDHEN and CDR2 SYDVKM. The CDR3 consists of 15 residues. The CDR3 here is CASSLPGTGPGELFF. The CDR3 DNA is TGTGCCAGCAGTTTGCCTGGGACAGGGCCCGGGGAGCTGTTTTTT.

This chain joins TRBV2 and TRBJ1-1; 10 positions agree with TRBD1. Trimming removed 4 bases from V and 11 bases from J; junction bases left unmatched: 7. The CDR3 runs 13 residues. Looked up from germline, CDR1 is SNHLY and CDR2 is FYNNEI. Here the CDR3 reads CASSGTGGWWAFF. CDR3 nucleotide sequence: TGTGCCAGCAGTGGGACAGGGGGATGGTGGGCTTTCTTT.

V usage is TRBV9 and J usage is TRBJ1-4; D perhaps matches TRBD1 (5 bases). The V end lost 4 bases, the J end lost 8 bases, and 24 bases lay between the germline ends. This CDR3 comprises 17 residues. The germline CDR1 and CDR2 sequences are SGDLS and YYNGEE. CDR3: CASSPEIGTLPGEKLFF. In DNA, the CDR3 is TGTGCCAGCAGCCCCGAAATTGGGACTCTCCCCGGGGAAAAACTGTTTTTT. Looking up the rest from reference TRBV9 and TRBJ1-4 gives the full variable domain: DSGVTQTPKHLITATGQRVTLRCSPRSGDLSVYWYQQSLDQGLQFLIQYYNGEERAKGNILERFSAQQFPDLHSELNLSSLELGDSALYFCASSPEIGTLPGEKLFFGSGTQLSVL.

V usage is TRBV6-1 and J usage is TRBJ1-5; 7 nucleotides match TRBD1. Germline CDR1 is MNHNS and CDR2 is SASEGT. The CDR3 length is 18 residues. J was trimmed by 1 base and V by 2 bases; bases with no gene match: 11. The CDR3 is CASSERGVGTASNQPQHF. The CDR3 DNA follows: TGTGCCAGCAGTGAAAGGGGGGTCGGGACAGCCAGCAATCAGCCCCAGCATTTT.

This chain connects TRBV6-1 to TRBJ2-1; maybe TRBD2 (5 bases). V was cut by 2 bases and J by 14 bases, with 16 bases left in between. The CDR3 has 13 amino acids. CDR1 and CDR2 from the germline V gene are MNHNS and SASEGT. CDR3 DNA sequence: TGTGCCAGCAGTGAAACTCCGGGAACCCGTGAGTTCTTC. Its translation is CASSETPGTREFF.

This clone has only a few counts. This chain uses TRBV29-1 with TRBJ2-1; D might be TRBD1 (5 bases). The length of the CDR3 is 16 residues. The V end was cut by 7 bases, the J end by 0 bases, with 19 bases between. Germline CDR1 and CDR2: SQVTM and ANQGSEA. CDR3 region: CSAGLYSSSSYNEQFF. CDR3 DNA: TGCAGCGCAGGGCTTTATAGTAGTAGCTCCTACAATGAGCAGTTCTTC.

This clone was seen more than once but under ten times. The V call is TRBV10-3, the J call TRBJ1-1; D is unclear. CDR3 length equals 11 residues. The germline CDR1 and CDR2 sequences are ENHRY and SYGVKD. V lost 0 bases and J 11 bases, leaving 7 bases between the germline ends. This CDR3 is CAISESGEAFF. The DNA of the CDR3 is TGTGCCATCAGTGAGTCCGGGGAGGCTTTCTTT.

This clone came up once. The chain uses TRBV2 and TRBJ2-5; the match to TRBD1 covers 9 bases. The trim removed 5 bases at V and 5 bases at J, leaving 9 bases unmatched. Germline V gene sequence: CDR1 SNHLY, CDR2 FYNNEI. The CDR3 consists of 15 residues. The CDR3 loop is CASSKETGGAETQYF. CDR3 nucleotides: TGTGCCAGCAGTAAAGAAACAGGGGGCGCGGAGACCCAGTACTTC.

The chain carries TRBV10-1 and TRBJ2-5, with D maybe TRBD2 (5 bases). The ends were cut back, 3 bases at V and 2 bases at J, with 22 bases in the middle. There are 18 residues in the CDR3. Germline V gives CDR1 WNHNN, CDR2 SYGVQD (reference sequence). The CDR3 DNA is TGCGCCAGCAGTGAAGCCCCGGAGCCCCGGACTCAGCAAGAGACCCAGTACTTC. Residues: CASSEAPEPRTQQETQYF.

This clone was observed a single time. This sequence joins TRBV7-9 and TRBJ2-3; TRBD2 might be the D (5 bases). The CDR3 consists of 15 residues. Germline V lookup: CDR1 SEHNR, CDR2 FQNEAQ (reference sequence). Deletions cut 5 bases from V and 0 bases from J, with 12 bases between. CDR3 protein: CASSNTRTSTDTQYF. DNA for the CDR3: TGTGCCAGCAGCAATACACGGACTAGCACAGATACGCAGTATTTT.